Listed below are T cell receptor beta chains from one sample, sequenced in a study of beta chain features in type 1 diabetes. Assay: immunoSEQ multiplex PCR; the TCRdb copy retains only in-frame clones and omits some. The sample yields approximately 330,000 clones, about 10% seen once. Sequencing used naive CD4+ T cells from blood. Receptors originate from a woman in her 30s in good health. CDR3s include the opening cysteine and the closing phenylalanine or tryptophan. Fields, in order: CDR3 protein, CDR3 DNA, J gene, D gene, clone size, V gene. D genes are given only for firm matches. Not all rows give a size; the values are once, few, many and, for expanded clones, a class.

CDR3aa: CASSLTDSYEQYF; CDR3nt: TGTGCCAGCAGCTTGACAGATTCCTACGAGCAGTACTTC; j_gene: TRBJ2-7; d_gene: -; abundance: few; v_gene: TRBV7-9
CDR3aa: CASSVRQETQYF; CDR3nt: TGTGCCAGCAGTGTCCGCCAAGAGACCCAGTACTTC; j_gene: TRBJ2-5; d_gene: -; abundance: -; v_gene: TRBV2
CDR3aa: CASSKQGGDYEQYF; CDR3nt: TGTGCCAGTAGTAAACAAGGGGGAGACTACGAGCAGTACTTC; j_gene: TRBJ2-7; d_gene: -; abundance: few; v_gene: TRBV19
CDR3aa: CASSIQRLSTDTQYF; CDR3nt: TGTGCCAGTAGTATACAGCGGTTAAGCACAGATACGCAGTATTTT; j_gene: TRBJ2-3; d_gene: -; abundance: -; v_gene: TRBV19
CDR3aa: CASQGPGTGELFF; CDR3nt: TGTGCCAGCCAGGGGCCCGGGACCGGGGAGCTGTTTTTT; j_gene: TRBJ2-2; d_gene: -; abundance: few; v_gene: TRBV7-9
CDR3aa: CASSARDREIDEQYF; CDR3nt: TGTGCCAGCAGTGCCCGGGACAGGGAGATAGACGAGCAGTACTTC; j_gene: TRBJ2-7; d_gene: TRBD1; abundance: few; v_gene: TRBV27
CDR3aa: CASSTQPGGVGGELFF; CDR3nt: TGTGCCAGCAGCACTCAACCCGGGGGGGTTGGCGGGGAGCTGTTTTTT; j_gene: TRBJ2-2; d_gene: TRBD2; abundance: few; v_gene: TRBV9
CDR3aa: CASSLGGLETQYF; CDR3nt: TGTGCCAGCAGTTTGGGAGGGCTGGAGACCCAGTACTTC; j_gene: TRBJ2-5; d_gene: TRBD2; abundance: few; v_gene: TRBV28
CDR3aa: CASTRLYEQFF; CDR3nt: TGTGCCAGCACCCGACTGTATGAGCAGTTCTTC; j_gene: TRBJ2-1; d_gene: -; abundance: -; v_gene: TRBV5-6
CDR3aa: CASSPTGQETQYF; CDR3nt: TGTGCCAGCTCACCGACAGGCCAAGAGACCCAGTACTTC; j_gene: TRBJ2-5; d_gene: -; abundance: few; v_gene: TRBV18
CDR3aa: CSVGTVVYEQYF; CDR3nt: TGCAGCGTAGGGACTGTCGTCTACGAGCAGTACTTC; j_gene: TRBJ2-7; d_gene: -; abundance: many; v_gene: TRBV29-1
CDR3aa: CASSVGQGRTDTQYF; CDR3nt: TGTGCCAGCAGCGTAGGGCAGGGCCGCACAGATACGCAGTATTTT; j_gene: TRBJ2-3; d_gene: -; abundance: -; v_gene: TRBV9
CDR3aa: CASSQDLSLAGGTYEQYF; CDR3nt: TGCGCCAGCAGCCAAGATTTGTCCCTAGCGGGAGGTACCTACGAGCAGTACTTC; j_gene: TRBJ2-7; d_gene: TRBD2; abundance: few; v_gene: TRBV4-3
CDR3aa: CASSVANSNTGELFF; CDR3nt: TGTGCCAGCAGCGTAGCTAACAGTAACACCGGGGAGCTGTTTTTT; j_gene: TRBJ2-2; d_gene: -; abundance: -; v_gene: TRBV9
CDR3aa: CASGRRDNQPQHF; CDR3nt: TGTGCCAGCGGGAGGAGGGACAATCAGCCCCAGCATTTT; j_gene: TRBJ1-5; d_gene: -; abundance: -; v_gene: TRBV27
CDR3aa: CSVGAGAAQPQHF; CDR3nt: TGCAGCGTGGGGGCGGGGGCGGCCCAGCCCCAGCATTTT; j_gene: TRBJ1-5; d_gene: -; abundance: few; v_gene: TRBV29-1
CDR3aa: CASSRWGERGNTIYF; CDR3nt: TGTGCCAGCTCGAGATGGGGGGAGCGAGGAAACACCATATATTTT; j_gene: TRBJ1-3; d_gene: -; abundance: -; v_gene: TRBV13
CDR3aa: CSVAGFNTEAFF; CDR3nt: TGCAGCGTTGCGGGGTTTAACACTGAAGCTTTCTTT; j_gene: TRBJ1-1; d_gene: -; abundance: few; v_gene: TRBV29-1
CDR3aa: CASSLVGREELFF; CDR3nt: TGTGCCAGCAGCTTGGTTGGGAGGGAGGAGCTGTTTTTT; j_gene: TRBJ2-2; d_gene: TRBD2; abundance: -; v_gene: TRBV5-4
CDR3aa: CASSLLGTSGYEQYF; CDR3nt: TGCGCCAGCAGCTTGCTTGGGACTAGCGGCTACGAGCAGTACTTC; j_gene: TRBJ2-7; d_gene: TRBD2; abundance: few; v_gene: TRBV5-1
CDR3aa: CASTTRVSYNEQFF; CDR3nt: TGTGCCAGCACCACGCGCGTCTCCTACAATGAGCAGTTCTTC; j_gene: TRBJ2-1; d_gene: -; abundance: few; v_gene: TRBV7-8
CDR3aa: CAISDPLAGSRVNEQFF; CDR3nt: TGTGCCATCAGTGATCCCCTAGCGGGATCGAGGGTGAATGAGCAGTTCTTC; j_gene: TRBJ2-1; d_gene: TRBD2; abundance: -; v_gene: TRBV10-3
CDR3aa: CASSTAGPDTQYF; CDR3nt: TGCGCCAGCAGCACGGCAGGCCCAGATACGCAGTATTTT; j_gene: TRBJ2-3; d_gene: -; abundance: many; v_gene: TRBV4-3
CDR3aa: CATNRQASYEQYF; CDR3nt: TGTGCCACCAATCGACAGGCCTCCTACGAGCAGTACTTC; j_gene: TRBJ2-7; d_gene: -; abundance: -; v_gene: TRBV6-5
CDR3aa: CSVSGQVPYNEQFF; CDR3nt: TGCAGCGTTTCCGGACAGGTCCCCTACAATGAGCAGTTCTTC; j_gene: TRBJ2-1; d_gene: TRBD1; abundance: few; v_gene: TRBV29-1
CDR3aa: CASSPRDSINNEQFF; CDR3nt: TGTGCCAGCTCGCCCCGGGACTCTATAAACAATGAGCAGTTCTTC; j_gene: TRBJ2-1; d_gene: -; abundance: -; v_gene: TRBV18
CDR3aa: CASSQGGSSGTSTDTQYF; CDR3nt: TGCGCCAGCAGCCAAGGAGGCTCCAGCGGGACTAGCACAGATACGCAGTATTTT; j_gene: TRBJ2-3; d_gene: TRBD2; abundance: few; v_gene: TRBV4-3
CDR3aa: CSVGGQPRASSYNEQFF; CDR3nt: TGCAGCGTTGGGGGACAGCCTCGCGCGAGCTCCTACAATGAGCAGTTCTTC; j_gene: TRBJ2-1; d_gene: TRBD1; abundance: -; v_gene: TRBV29-1
CDR3aa: CSVVTGNQPQHF; CDR3nt: TGCAGCGTTGTGACAGGGAATCAGCCCCAGCATTTT; j_gene: TRBJ1-5; d_gene: TRBD1; abundance: few; v_gene: TRBV29-1
CDR3aa: CASSKGSTGGEETQYF; CDR3nt: TGCGCCAGCAGCAAGGGATCGACAGGGGGAGAAGAGACCCAGTACTTC; j_gene: TRBJ2-5; d_gene: TRBD1; abundance: -; v_gene: TRBV5-1
CDR3aa: CASSYDNRGRTEAFF; CDR3nt: TGTGCCAGCAGTTACGACAACAGGGGGAGGACTGAAGCTTTCTTT; j_gene: TRBJ1-1; d_gene: TRBD1; abundance: few; v_gene: TRBV6-5
CDR3aa: CASSTWTGTGELFF; CDR3nt: TGTGCCAGCAGTACCTGGACAGGGACCGGGGAGCTGTTTTTT; j_gene: TRBJ2-2; d_gene: TRBD1; abundance: -; v_gene: TRBV6-5
CDR3aa: CATLRGSGFVYEQYF; CDR3nt: TGTGCCACCCTCCGCGGATCAGGGTTCGTCTACGAGCAGTACTTC; j_gene: TRBJ2-7; d_gene: -; abundance: -; v_gene: TRBV6-1
CDR3aa: CASSDRDRDNQPQHF; CDR3nt: TGTGCCAGCTCAGACCGGGACAGGGACAATCAGCCCCAGCATTTT; j_gene: TRBJ1-5; d_gene: TRBD1; abundance: few; v_gene: TRBV18
CDR3aa: CASETGSYEQYF; CDR3nt: TGTGCCAGCGAGACAGGATCCTACGAGCAGTACTTC; j_gene: TRBJ2-7; d_gene: -; abundance: -; v_gene: TRBV28
CDR3aa: CASSDLAGVQETQYF; CDR3nt: TGTGCCAGCAGTGATCTAGCGGGAGTTCAAGAGACCCAGTACTTC; j_gene: TRBJ2-5; d_gene: TRBD2; abundance: few; v_gene: TRBV2
CDR3aa: CASSLTSGSGANVLTF; CDR3nt: TGTGCCAGCAGCTTAACGTCAGGCTCTGGGGCCAACGTCCTGACTTTC; j_gene: TRBJ2-6; d_gene: -; abundance: few; v_gene: TRBV7-3
CDR3aa: CASSLGSPGDEQFF; CDR3nt: TGTGCTAGCAGCTTAGGTTCCCCCGGGGATGAGCAGTTCTTC; j_gene: TRBJ2-1; d_gene: -; abundance: few; v_gene: TRBV7-7
CDR3aa: CAWGTAPYEQYF; CDR3nt: TGTGCCTGGGGGACAGCTCCCTACGAGCAGTACTTC; j_gene: TRBJ2-7; d_gene: TRBD1; abundance: few; v_gene: TRBV30
CDR3aa: CASRLQGTYGYTF; CDR3nt: TGTGCCAGCAGACTACAGGGAACCTATGGCTACACCTTC; j_gene: TRBJ1-2; d_gene: -; abundance: -; v_gene: TRBV6-5
CDR3aa: CASSLDGSTEAFF; CDR3nt: TGTGCCAGCAGCTTAGACGGGAGTACTGAAGCTTTCTTT; j_gene: TRBJ1-1; d_gene: -; abundance: -; v_gene: TRBV11-3
CDR3aa: CASSHQELFYNEQFF; CDR3nt: TGTGCCAGCAGCCACCAAGAGCTCTTCTACAATGAGCAGTTCTTC; j_gene: TRBJ2-1; d_gene: -; abundance: -; v_gene: TRBV11-2
CDR3aa: CASRPGSLDNEQYF; CDR3nt: TGTGCCAGTAGGCCCGGGTCTTTGGACAACGAGCAGTACTTC; j_gene: TRBJ2-7; d_gene: -; abundance: few; v_gene: TRBV19
CDR3aa: CASSTSGSTDTQYF; CDR3nt: TGTGCCAGCAGCACAAGCGGGAGTACAGATACGCAGTATTTT; j_gene: TRBJ2-3; d_gene: TRBD2; abundance: -; v_gene: TRBV7-2
CDR3aa: CASSYGQVNTGELFF; CDR3nt: TGTGCCAGCAGCTACGGACAGGTTAACACCGGGGAGCTGTTTTTT; j_gene: TRBJ2-2; d_gene: TRBD1; abundance: few; v_gene: TRBV11-3